These 31 T cell receptor beta chains were sequenced from one sample in a study of T cell responses to AZD1222 COVID-19 vaccine. Libraries were prepared by immunoSEQ multiplex PCR; TCRdb keeps only in-frame clonotypes and omits some of them. Altogether some 120,000 clones are present, 85% to 90% being singletons, with the ten largest covering around 30%. Sequencing was performed on peripheral blood, taken on day 0 of AZD1222 vaccination. These receptors originate from an adult in good health.

The rearrangement links TRBV2 to TRBJ1-5, with D perhaps TRBD1 (6 bases). Trimming stripped 2 bases from V and 5 bases from J, with 10 bases between. This CDR3 has 14 residues. Germline CDR1 is SNHLY and CDR2 is FYNNEI. In nucleotides, the CDR3 is TGTGCCAGCAGTGAATGGGGGGCGGATCAGCCCCAGCATTTT. Translated: CASSEWGADQPQHF.

This CDR3 reads CASSPRSWTGSYNEQFF. CDR3 in DNA: TGTGCCAGCAGCCCCCGAAGTTGGACAGGCTCCTACAATGAGCAGTTCTTC. The V gene is TRBV7-6, the J gene TRBJ2-1; 7 bases are a match to TRBD1. The J segment lost 0 bases and the V segment lost 5 bases, leaving 10 bases of the junction unmatched. The germline CDR1 and CDR2 sequences are SGHVS and FNYEAQ. There are 17 residues in the CDR3.

This clone was seen a single time. The chain is built from TRBV12-5 and TRBJ2-5, with D perhaps matching TRBD1 (5 bases). In germline, CDR1 is LGHNT, CDR2 FRNRAP. This CDR3 comprises 14 residues. V dropped 1 base and J dropped 1 base, with 7 bases sitting between them. The CDR3 is CASGLGGSQETQYF. CDR3 sequence (DNA): TGTGCTAGTGGTTTGGGGGGCAGCCAAGAGACCCAGTACTTC.

This rearrangement joins TRBV7-9 to TRBJ2-3, with D possibly being TRBD2 (6 bases). The CDR3 is 15 residues long. Deletions cut 1 base from V and 2 bases from J, with 10 bases between. The V gene's germline CDR1 is SEHNR and CDR2 FQNEAQ (reference sequence). The CDR3 coding sequence is TGTGCCAGCAGCTTAGGAGTAGCGGACACAGATACGCAGTATTTT. Translation gives CASSLGVADTDTQYF.

In this sample, this clone turned up once. This chain connects TRBV27 to TRBJ2-3; no clear D gene. Germline values: CDR1 MNHEY, CDR2 SMNVEV (reference sequence). The CDR3 contains 16 residues. With 2 bases removed from V and 0 bases from J, the gap between germline ends came to 12 bases. As DNA, the CDR3 is TGTGCCAGCAGTTTAGAGTTTCGGGCCAGCACAGATACGCAGTATTTT. This translates into CASSLEFRASTDTQYF.

The chain uses TRBV4-1 and TRBJ2-2, with 7 bases lining up with TRBD1. This CDR3 is built from 17 residues. V shed 0 bases, J shed 0 bases, and the junction held 4 bases outside the gene matches. CDR1 and CDR2 from the germline V gene are MGHRA and YSYEKL. The CDR3 DNA reads as TGCGCCAGCAGCCAAGATTACGGACAGGCGAACACCGGGGAGCTGTTTTTT. Translation gives CASSQDYGQANTGELFF.

The J gene is TRBJ2-2, the V gene TRBV9; TRBD2 aligns across 10 bases. The CDR3 loop spans 17 amino acids. V dropped 4 bases and J dropped 1; count of bases not matched to a gene: 7. CDR1 is SGDLS, CDR2 YYNGEE, per germline. CDR3 DNA: TGTGCCAGCAGCCCTCAGTTAGCGGGGGGGAACACCGGGGAGCTGTTTTTT. Amino acid sequence: CASSPQLAGGNTGELFF.

The gene calls are TRBV6-1 and TRBJ1-2, with a possible D match to TRBD1 (6 bases). CDR3 length: 18 amino acids. V was shortened by 2 bases and J by 7 bases, with 26 bases between the two germline ends. The germline CDR1 and CDR2 sequences are MNHNS and SASEGT. The CDR3, as DNA: TGTGCCAGCAGTGAACTTGCCGGGACAAGGTTTTTGGGTCCTGGCTACACCTTC. Protein: CASSELAGTRFLGPGYTF.

The genes are TRBV5-1 and TRBJ1-2; D is perhaps TRBD1 (6 bases). Germline-derived CDR1 and CDR2 are SGHRS and YFSETQ. Trimming removed 1 base at V and 1 base at J, with 8 bases between. The CDR3 has 14 residues. The CDR3 coding sequence is TGCGCCAGCAGCTTGTCAGGGGTTAACTATGGCTACACCTTC. Its protein is CASSLSGVNYGYTF.

J is TRBJ1-2 and V is TRBV3-1 (or the pseudogene TRBV3-2), with 8 nucleotides matching TRBD1. CDR1 is LGHDT, CDR2 YNNKEL, per germline (reference sequence). The CDR3 totals 16 residues. V shed 5 bases and J 7 bases; nucleotides not matched to a gene: 15. The DNA for the CDR3 is TGTGCCAGCAGCATGCGCTCAGGGGGCGCGGAAGTTGGCTACACCTTC. Encoded protein: CASSMRSGGAEVGYTF.

Only one count was recorded for this clone. This chain links TRBV28 with TRBJ1-2; D unresolved. The CDR3 consists of 13 residues. Germline V CDR1 and CDR2: MDHEN, SYDVKM. V was clipped by 6 bases and J by 4 bases, with 12 bases between them. The CDR3 DNA reads as TGTGCCAGCAGGGCCAACCTAGGCTATGGCTACACCTTC. This translates into CASRANLGYGYTF.

The chain carries TRBV28 and TRBJ1-6, with 8 bases lining up with TRBD1. CDR1 MDHEN and CDR2 SYDVKM come from the germline V gene. CDR3 length equals 16 residues. The J segment lost 0 bases and the V segment lost 8 bases, leaving 6 bases of the junction unmatched. CDR3 loop: CASQTGGSSYNSPLHF. The DNA for the CDR3 is TGTGCCAGCCAAACAGGGGGGAGCTCCTATAATTCACCCCTCCACTTT. The full variable domain, with the rest looked up from reference TRBV28 and TRBJ1-6, is DVKVTQSSRYLVKRTGEKVFLECVQDMDHENMFWYRQDPGLGLRLIYFSYDVKMKEKGDIPEGYSVSREKKERFSLILESASTNQTSMYLCASQTGGSSYNSPLHFGNGTRLTVT.

The chain joins TRBV4-3 to TRBJ2-1, with a weak D call TRBD1 (6 bases). CDR3 length equals 16 residues. Germline V lookup: CDR1 LGHNA, CDR2 YSLEER. Trimming removed 0 bases at V and 1 base at J, with 10 bases between. The CDR3 is CASSQDSQGSYNEQFF. The CDR3 bases are TGCGCCAGCAGCCAAGATTCCCAGGGGTCCTACAATGAGCAGTTCTTC.

The V and J genes are TRBV6-5 and TRBJ2-1; D remains ambiguous. Trimming stripped 0 bases from V and 9 bases from J, with 12 bases between. CDR1 MNHEY and CDR2 SVGAGI come from the germline V gene. The CDR3 extends over 14 amino acids. The chain's CDR3 is CASSYSGGSPEQFF. The DNA of the CDR3 is TGTGCCAGCAGTTACTCGGGTGGTAGCCCTGAGCAGTTCTTC.

This chain joins TRBV7-8 and TRBJ2-3, with TRBD2 matching 14 bases. CDR1 is SGHVS and CDR2 is FQNEAQ in the germline V gene. V was clipped by 5 bases and J by 4 bases; unmatched bases: 5. The CDR3 spans 16 residues. Here the CDR3 DNA reads TGTGCCAGCAGCCTTCGGACTAGCGGGGGGTCAGATACGCAGTATTTT. Translating it yields CASSLRTSGGSDTQYF.

CDR3 residues: CASSQVPSTYTQYF. DNA for the CDR3: TGTGCCAGCAGCCAAGTCCCGAGTACATATACGCAGTATTTT. The chain recombines TRBV14 with TRBJ2-3, with D unclear. Germline CDR1 reads SGHDN; CDR2 reads FVKESK. There are 14 residues in the CDR3. Trimming stripped 1 base from V and 7 bases from J, with 12 bases between.

J is TRBJ1-1 and V is TRBV27; D perhaps matches TRBD1 (6 bases). The germline gives CDR1 MNHEY, CDR2 SMNVEV (reference sequence). The CDR3 has 13 residues. V lost 5 bases to trimming and J lost 9 bases, with 16 bases between them. In nucleotides, the CDR3 is TGTGCCAGCAGTCATACTACAGGGTTGCAAGCTTTCTTT. As protein: CASSHTTGLQAFF.

The chain recombines TRBV4-2 with TRBJ2-1, with TRBD2 matching over 15 bases. The germline V gene has CDR1 LGHNA and CDR2 YNFKEQ. The V and J ends lost 4 bases and 0 bases, in that order; junction bases with no gene match: 7. The CDR3 is made up of 19 amino acids. DNA of the CDR3: TGTGCCAGCAGCCTAAGGACTAGCGGGGGGGCAAGCTCCTACAATGAGCAGTTCTTC. It encodes CASSLRTSGGASSYNEQFF.

This sequence joins TRBV29-1 and TRBJ2-5; D unresolved. CDR1 SQVTM and CDR2 ANQGSEA come from the germline V gene. V was pared by 4 bases and J by 5 bases, with 11 bases between. CDR3 length: 12 amino acids. CDR3 in amino acids: CSVAPGRETQYF. The CDR3 DNA is TGCAGCGTTGCTCCAGGAAGGGAGACCCAGTACTTC.

The genes are TRBV29-1 and TRBJ2-1, with D tentatively TRBD2 (6 bases). This CDR3 spans 11 amino acids. Germline CDR1 SQVTM, CDR2 ANQGSEA. Trimming pared 7 bases from V and 10 bases from J, leaving 14 bases between. The CDR3 here is CSGRGIWEQFF. The CDR3 DNA reads as TGCAGCGGCCGGGGGATATGGGAGCAGTTCTTC.

This clone was recorded only once. The chain combines TRBV15 with TRBJ2-1; D might be TRBD1 or TRBD2, each matching 5 bases. Trimming removed 5 bases at V and 10 bases at J, with 21 bases between. This CDR3 comprises 15 residues. Germline V gene sequence: CDR1 LNHNV, CDR2 YYDKDF (reference sequence). The CDR3 is CATSLRRDPRDEQFF. In nucleotides, the CDR3 is TGTGCCACCAGCCTCAGGAGAGACCCCAGGGACGAGCAGTTCTTC.

The chain is built from TRBV10-3 and TRBJ2-1; a weak D match, TRBD2 (6 bases). This CDR3 contains 15 residues. Per germline, CDR1 ENHRY and CDR2 SYGVKD. V was clipped by 6 bases and J by 4 bases, with 16 bases between them. CDR3 loop: CAIREERTIYNEQFF. CDR3 DNA: TGTGCCATCAGGGAAGAAAGGACTATTTACAATGAGCAGTTCTTC.

V gene TRBV3-1 (or the pseudogene TRBV3-2) combines with J gene TRBJ2-2; D unresolved. CDR1 is LGHDT and CDR2 is YNNKEL in the germline V gene (reference sequence). Trimming stripped 3 bases from V and 3 bases from J, with 5 bases between. This CDR3 has 13 amino acids. DNA for the CDR3: TGTGCCAGCAGCCATCGGGACACCGGGGAGCTGTTTTTT. Its translation is CASSHRDTGELFF.

Here the CDR3 DNA reads TGTGCCAGCAGTCCCCCCCCGTACTTC. Its protein product is CASSPPPYF. V and J are TRBV6-6 and TRBJ2-5; D is unresolved. The ends were cut back, 5 bases at V and 13 bases at J, with 8 bases in the middle. The length of the CDR3 is 9 residues. Per germline, CDR1 MNHNY and CDR2 SVGAGI (reference sequence).

This rearrangement joins TRBV5-5 to TRBJ2-5; tentative D call: TRBD2 (6 bases). The CDR3 runs to 16 residues. With 1 base removed from V and 5 bases from J, the gap between germline ends came to 18 bases. Germline CDR1 is SGHKS and CDR2 is YYEKEE (reference sequence). CDR3 sequence reads: CASSLYPEGSGETQYF. The CDR3 region has the DNA TGTGCCAGCAGCTTGTACCCGGAGGGGTCTGGGGAGACCCAGTACTTC.

V usage is TRBV27 and J usage is TRBJ2-2; 10 bases fit TRBD1. Per the germline V gene, CDR1 is MNHEY and CDR2 is SMNVEV (reference sequence). The CDR3 extends over 16 amino acids. After removal of 4 bases from V and 8 bases from J, the junction contained 10 bases not matched to a gene. This CDR3 reads CASSSDRGLLRGELFF. The CDR3 DNA is TGTGCCAGCAGTTCCGACAGGGGGCTACTCCGGGGGGAGCTGTTTTTT.

The chain joins TRBV19 to TRBJ1-4, with 7 bases fitting TRBD1. From germline, CDR1 is LNHDA and CDR2 SQIVND (reference sequence). This CDR3 has 15 residues. V lost 5 bases, J lost 5 bases, and 8 bases stayed unmatched. The CDR3 region has the DNA TGTGCCAGTAGTGATTCACAGGGGCGAAATGAAAAACTGTTTTTT. Encoded protein: CASSDSQGRNEKLFF. Full variable domain (missing parts from reference TRBV19 and TRBJ1-4): DGGITQSPKYLFRKEGQNVTLSCEQNLNHDAMYWYRQDPGQGLRLIYYSQIVNDFQKGDIAEGYSVSREKKESFPLTVTSAQKNPTAFYLCASSDSQGRNEKLFFGSGTQLSVL.

The rearrangement links TRBV29-1 to TRBJ1-1, with D unclear. With 4 bases removed from V and 1 base from J, the gap between germline ends came to 7 bases. The CDR3 totals 12 residues. Germline V gives CDR1 SQVTM, CDR2 ANQGSEA. The CDR3 nucleotides read TGCAGCGTTGGATCGGGGAACACTGAAGCTTTCTTT. Translation: CSVGSGNTEAFF.

V and J are TRBV5-5 and TRBJ2-2; the D call may be TRBD1 or TRBD2 (5 bases each). Deletions cut 2 bases from V and 3 bases from J, with 14 bases between. This CDR3 region has 16 residues. Per the germline V gene, CDR1 is SGHKS and CDR2 is YYEKEE (reference sequence). Here the CDR3 reads CASSFGTHRDTGELFF. CDR3 nucleotide sequence: TGTGCCAGCAGCTTCGGGACCCACCGAGACACCGGGGAGCTGTTTTTT.

This chain links TRBV19 with TRBJ2-3; D gene uncertain. Germline CDR1 is LNHDA and CDR2 is SQIVND (reference sequence). This CDR3 is built from 15 residues. With 3 bases removed from V and 3 bases from J, the gap between germline ends came to 13 bases. Here the CDR3 DNA reads TGTGCCAGTAGTATCTCCAGTATCGGGACAGATACGCAGTATTTT. Amino acids: CASSISSIGTDTQYF.

The rearrangement joins TRBV7-9 to TRBJ1-2, with 7 nucleotides matching TRBD1. The CDR3 runs 12 residues. The ends lost 5 bases at V and 10 bases at J; junction bases unmatched: 7. Germline-derived CDR1 and CDR2 are SEHNR and FQNEAQ (reference sequence). The DNA of the CDR3 is TGTGCCAGCAGCCGAGAGACAGGGAACTACACCTTC. This codes for CASSRETGNYTF.